The clone carrying this T cell receptor beta chain was recorded at least ten times. Its antigen remains unidentified. These data are taken from a study of T-cell reconstitution after alpha-beta-depleted transplantation in children. Study-wide points: As was reported, about two months after transplant, alpha-beta T cells came from several hundred expanded graft clones. When one year had passed after transplant, most T-cell counts and diversity came from newly produced T cells. High day-60 TCRbeta diversity in some patients came from surviving recipient T cells and thymic progenitors.

The TCRbeta library incorporated unique molecular identifiers. TCRdb used MiXCR to reprocess the PCR reads, holding one entry per CDR3 protein. The sample has 200,000 or so distinct CDR3 sequences, roughly 9.1% seen once. Trimming took 4 bases from V and 6 from J, leaving 12 bases between them. The germline V gene encodes CDR1 LGHNA and CDR2 YSLEER. This CDR3 is built from 14 residues. V gene TRBV4-3 combines with J gene TRBJ2-2; possibly TRBD2 for D (6 bases). The TCR originated in a male patient aged 2 to 9 who had a stem cell transplant for acute myeloid leukemia, so the T cells may come from the graft donor. Specimen: PBMCs, mostly from graft donor cells, collected 360 days after TCRalphabeta/CD19-depleted stem cell transplant. The chain's CDR3 is CASSRGTAAGELFF. The DNA of the CDR3 is TGCGCCAGCAGCCGGGGGACTGCCGCCGGGGAGCTGTTTTTT.